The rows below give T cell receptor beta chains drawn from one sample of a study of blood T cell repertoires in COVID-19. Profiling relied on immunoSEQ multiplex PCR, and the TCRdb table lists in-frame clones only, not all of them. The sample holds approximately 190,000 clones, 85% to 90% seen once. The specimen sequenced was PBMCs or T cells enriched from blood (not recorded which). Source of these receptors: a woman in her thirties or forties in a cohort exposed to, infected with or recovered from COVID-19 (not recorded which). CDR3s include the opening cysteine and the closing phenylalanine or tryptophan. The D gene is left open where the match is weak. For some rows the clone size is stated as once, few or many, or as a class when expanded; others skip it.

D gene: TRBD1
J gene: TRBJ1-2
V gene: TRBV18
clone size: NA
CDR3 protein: CASSPGTGNNYGYTF
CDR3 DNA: TGTGCCAGCTCACCAGGGACAGGGAATAACTATGGCTACACCTTC

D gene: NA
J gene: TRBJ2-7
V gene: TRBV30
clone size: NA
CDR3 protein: CAWSTPDNPPEQYF
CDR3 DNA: TGTGCCTGGAGTACGCCGGACAACCCACCCGAGCAGTACTTC

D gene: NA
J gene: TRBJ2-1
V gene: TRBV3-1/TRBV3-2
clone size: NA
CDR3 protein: CASSQEGFLFYNEQFF
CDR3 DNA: TGTGCCAGCAGCCAAGAGGGCTTTCTATTTTACAATGAGCAGTTCTTC

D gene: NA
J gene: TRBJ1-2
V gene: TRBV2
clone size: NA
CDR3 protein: CASSDRGFYYGYTF
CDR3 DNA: TGTGCCAGCAGTGACAGGGGTTTTTACTATGGCTACACCTTC

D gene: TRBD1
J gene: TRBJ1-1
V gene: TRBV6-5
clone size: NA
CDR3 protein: CASSFDGTENTEAFF
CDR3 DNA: TGTGCCAGCAGCTTTGACGGGACAGAAAACACTGAAGCTTTCTTT

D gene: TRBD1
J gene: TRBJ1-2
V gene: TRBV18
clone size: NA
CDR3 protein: CASSPRQGGDGYTF
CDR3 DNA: TGTGCCAGCTCACCGAGGCAGGGGGGTGATGGCTACACCTTC

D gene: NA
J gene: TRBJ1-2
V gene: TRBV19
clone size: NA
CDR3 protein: CASNSAMNYGYTF
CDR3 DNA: TGTGCCAGTAACTCAGCGATGAACTATGGCTACACCTTC

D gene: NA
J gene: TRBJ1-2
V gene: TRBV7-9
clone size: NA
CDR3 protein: CASSLGGAEPNYGYTF
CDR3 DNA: TGTGCCAGCAGCTTAGGGGGCGCTGAGCCCAACTATGGCTACACCTTC

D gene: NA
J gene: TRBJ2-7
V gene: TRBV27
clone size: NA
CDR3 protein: CASSFGGVEQYF
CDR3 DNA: TGTGCCAGCAGTTTTGGAGGGGTCGAGCAGTACTTC

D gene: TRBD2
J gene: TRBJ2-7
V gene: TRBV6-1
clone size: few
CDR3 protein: CASSESGRAEQYF
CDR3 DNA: TGTGCCAGCAGTGAAAGTGGGAGGGCCGAGCAGTACTTC

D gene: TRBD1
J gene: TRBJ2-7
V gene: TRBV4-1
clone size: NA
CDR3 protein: CASSLKGTGPYEQYF
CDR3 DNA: TGCGCCAGCAGCCTAAAAGGGACAGGACCCTACGAGCAGTACTTC

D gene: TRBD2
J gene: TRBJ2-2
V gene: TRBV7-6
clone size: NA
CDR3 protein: CASQLERGPPGPGELFF
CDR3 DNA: TGTGCCAGCCAATTGGAGCGGGGACCCCCGGGGCCCGGGGAGCTGTTTTTT

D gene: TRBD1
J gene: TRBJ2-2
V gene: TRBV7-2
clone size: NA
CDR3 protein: CASSLGPGGTGELFF
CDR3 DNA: TGTGCCAGCAGCTTAGGTCCAGGGGGAACCGGGGAGCTGTTTTTT

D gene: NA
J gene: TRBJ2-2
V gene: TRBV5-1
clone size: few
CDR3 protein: CASIGQLNTGELFF
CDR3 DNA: TGCGCCAGCATCGGACAGCTGAACACCGGGGAGCTGTTTTTT

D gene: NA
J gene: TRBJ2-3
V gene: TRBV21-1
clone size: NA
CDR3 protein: CASSILHIADTQYF
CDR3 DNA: TGTGCCAGCAGCATACTACATATTGCCGATACGCAGTATTTT

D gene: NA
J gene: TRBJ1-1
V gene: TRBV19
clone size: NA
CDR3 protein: CASSIRGNTEAFF
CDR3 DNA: TGTGCCAGTAGTATCAGGGGTAACACTGAAGCTTTCTTT

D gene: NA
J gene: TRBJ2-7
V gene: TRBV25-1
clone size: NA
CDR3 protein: CASSEPEGYEQYF
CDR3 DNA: TGTGCCAGCAGTGAACCGGAGGGCTACGAGCAGTACTTC

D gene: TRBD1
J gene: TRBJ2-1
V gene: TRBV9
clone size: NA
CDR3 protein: CASSVDSRQGISGEQFF
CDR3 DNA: TGTGCCAGCAGCGTAGATTCGAGACAGGGAATCAGTGGTGAGCAGTTCTTC

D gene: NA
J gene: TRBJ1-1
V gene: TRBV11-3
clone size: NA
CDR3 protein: CASSLFKNTEAFF
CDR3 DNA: TGTGCCAGCAGCTTATTTAAGAACACTGAAGCTTTCTTT

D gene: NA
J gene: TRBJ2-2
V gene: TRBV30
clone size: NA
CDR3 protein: CAWSVGAGTGELFF
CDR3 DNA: TGTGCCTGGAGTGTTGGCGCAGGGACCGGGGAGCTGTTTTTT

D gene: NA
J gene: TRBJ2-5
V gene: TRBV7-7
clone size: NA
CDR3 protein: CASSLAPRETQYF
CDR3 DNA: TGTGCCAGCAGCTTGGCCCCCCGAGAGACCCAGTACTTC

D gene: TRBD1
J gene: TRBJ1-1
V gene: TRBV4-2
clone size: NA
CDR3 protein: CASSQLPPGTGGGAFF
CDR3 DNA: TGTGCCAGCAGCCAGCTCCCCCCCGGGACAGGCGGTGGAGCTTTCTTT

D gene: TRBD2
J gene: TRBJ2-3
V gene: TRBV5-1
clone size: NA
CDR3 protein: CASSNGGTSTDTQYF
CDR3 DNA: TGCGCCAGCAGCAACGGGGGGACTAGCACAGATACGCAGTATTTT

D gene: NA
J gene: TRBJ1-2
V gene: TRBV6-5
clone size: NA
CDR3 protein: CASTRRVDGYTF
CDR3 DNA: TGTGCCAGCACCCGGAGGGTGGATGGCTACACCTTC

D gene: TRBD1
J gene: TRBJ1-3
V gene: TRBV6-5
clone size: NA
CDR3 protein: CASSLTGVGNTIYF
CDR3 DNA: TGTGCCAGCAGTCTTACAGGGGTAGGAAACACCATATATTTT

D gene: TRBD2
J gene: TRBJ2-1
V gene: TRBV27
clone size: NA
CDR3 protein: CASSFITSAGVGNEQFF
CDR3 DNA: TGTGCCAGCAGTTTTATCACTAGCGCGGGGGTAGGCAATGAGCAGTTCTTC

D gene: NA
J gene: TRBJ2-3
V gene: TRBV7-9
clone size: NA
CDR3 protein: CASSLAGRSQYF
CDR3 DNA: TGTGCCAGCAGCTTAGCGGGCAGGTCGCAGTATTTT

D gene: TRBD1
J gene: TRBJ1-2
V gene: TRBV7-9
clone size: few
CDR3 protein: CASSTRTGGGYGYTF
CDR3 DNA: TGTGCCAGCAGCACCAGGACAGGGGGTGGTTATGGCTACACCTTC

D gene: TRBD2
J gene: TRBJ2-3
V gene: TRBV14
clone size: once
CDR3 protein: CASSQALAGLTDTQYF
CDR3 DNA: TGTGCCAGCAGCCAAGCCCTAGCGGGTCTCACAGATACGCAGTATTTT

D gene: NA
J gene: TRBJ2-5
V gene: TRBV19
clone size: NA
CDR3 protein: CASSIQLLEETQYF
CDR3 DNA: TGTGCCAGTAGTATCCAACTACTCGAAGAGACCCAGTACTTC

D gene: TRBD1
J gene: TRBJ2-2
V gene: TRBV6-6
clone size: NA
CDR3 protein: CASSRTPGAGGAPGELFF
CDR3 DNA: TGTGCCAGCAGCCGAACGCCTGGGGCAGGGGGCGCCCCCGGGGAGCTGTTTTTT

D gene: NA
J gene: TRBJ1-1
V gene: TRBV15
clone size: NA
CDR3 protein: CATSTLSGAGTEAFF
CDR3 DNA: TGTGCCACCAGCACTCTGAGTGGGGCGGGGACTGAAGCTTTCTTT

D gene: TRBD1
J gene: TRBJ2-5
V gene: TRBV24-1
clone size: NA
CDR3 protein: CATSDPDRRETQYF
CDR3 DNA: TGTGCCACCAGTGACCCGGACAGGAGAGAGACCCAGTACTTC

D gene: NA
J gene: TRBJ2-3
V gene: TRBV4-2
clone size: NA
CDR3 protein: CASSQDKIETDTQYF
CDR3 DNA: TGTGCCAGCAGCCAAGATAAGATCGAGACAGATACGCAGTATTTT

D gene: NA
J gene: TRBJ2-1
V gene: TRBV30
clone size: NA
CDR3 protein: CAWSVLREQFF
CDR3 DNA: TGTGCCTGGAGTGTACTCAGGGAGCAGTTCTTC

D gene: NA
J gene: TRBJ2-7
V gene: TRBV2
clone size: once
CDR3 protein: CASSVTGTYEQYF
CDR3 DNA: TGTGCCAGCAGTGTAACAGGGACCTACGAGCAGTACTTC

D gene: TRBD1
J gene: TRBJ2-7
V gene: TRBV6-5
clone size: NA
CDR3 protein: CASSSGQGGVEQYF
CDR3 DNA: TGTGCCAGCAGTTCCGGACAGGGTGGAGTCGAGCAGTACTTC

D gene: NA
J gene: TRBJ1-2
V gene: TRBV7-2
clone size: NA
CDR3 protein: CASTTSLGGGGYTF
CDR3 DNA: TGTGCCAGCACCACTTCCCTCGGCGGCGGTGGCTACACCTTC

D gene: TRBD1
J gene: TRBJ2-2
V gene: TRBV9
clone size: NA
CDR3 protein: CASSLGQGYTGELFF
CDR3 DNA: TGTGCCAGCAGTCTTGGACAGGGTTACACCGGGGAGCTGTTTTTT

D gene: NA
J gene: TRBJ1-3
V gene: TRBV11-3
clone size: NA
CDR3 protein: CASSYTGTGNTIYF
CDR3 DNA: TGTGCCAGCAGTTATACAGGGACTGGAAACACCATATATTTT

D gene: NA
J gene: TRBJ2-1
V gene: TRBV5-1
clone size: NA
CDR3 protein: CASSLNFARRNEQFF
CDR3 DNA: TGCGCCAGCAGCTTAAATTTCGCTAGGAGAAATGAGCAGTTCTTC

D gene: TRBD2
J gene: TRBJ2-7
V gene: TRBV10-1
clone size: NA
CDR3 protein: CASSESGGSSYEQYF
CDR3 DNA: TGCGCCAGCAGTGAGTCAGGCGGGAGCTCCTACGAGCAGTACTTC

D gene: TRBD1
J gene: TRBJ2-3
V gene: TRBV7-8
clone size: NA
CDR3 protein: CASSLRGQVSTDTQYF
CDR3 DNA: TGTGCCAGCAGCTTGCGGGGACAGGTCAGCACAGATACGCAGTATTTT

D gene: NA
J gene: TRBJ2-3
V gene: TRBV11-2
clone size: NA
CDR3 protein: CASRRVTDTQYF
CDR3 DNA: TGTGCCAGCAGGAGAGTCACAGATACGCAGTATTTT

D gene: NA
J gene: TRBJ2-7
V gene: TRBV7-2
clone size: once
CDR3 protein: CASSYMGGPHEQYF
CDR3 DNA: TGTGCCAGCAGCTACATGGGGGGACCCCACGAGCAGTACTTC

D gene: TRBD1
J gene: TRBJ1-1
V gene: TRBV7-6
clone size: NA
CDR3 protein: CASSLWTGGNTEAFF
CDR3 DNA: TGTGCCAGCAGCTTGTGGACAGGAGGGAACACTGAAGCTTTCTTT

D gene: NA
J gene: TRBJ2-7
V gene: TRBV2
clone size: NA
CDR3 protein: CASSEIGAGAHSYEQYF
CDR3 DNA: TGTGCCAGCAGTGAAATAGGGGCCGGAGCCCACTCCTACGAGCAGTACTTC

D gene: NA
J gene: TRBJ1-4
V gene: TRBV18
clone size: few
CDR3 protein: CASSPPTRNEKLFF
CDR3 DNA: TGTGCCAGCTCACCGCCAACACGTAATGAAAAACTGTTTTTT

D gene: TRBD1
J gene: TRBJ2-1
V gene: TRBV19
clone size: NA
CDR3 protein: CASSTTGVNEQFF
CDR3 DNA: TGTGCCAGTAGCACGACAGGGGTAAATGAGCAGTTCTTC

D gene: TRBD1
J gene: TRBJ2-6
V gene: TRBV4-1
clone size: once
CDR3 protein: CASSQPSGTAYSGANVLTF
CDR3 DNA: TGCGCCAGCAGCCAGCCTTCCGGGACAGCATACTCTGGGGCCAACGTCCTGACTTTC

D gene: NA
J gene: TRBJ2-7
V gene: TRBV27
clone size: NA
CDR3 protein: CASREDTAPYEQYF
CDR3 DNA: TGTGCCAGCAGAGAAGACACAGCTCCCTACGAGCAGTACTTC

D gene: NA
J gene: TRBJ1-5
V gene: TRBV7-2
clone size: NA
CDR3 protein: CASSLEGRPDQPQHF
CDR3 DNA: TGTGCCAGCAGCTTAGAAGGCAGGCCCGATCAGCCCCAGCATTTT

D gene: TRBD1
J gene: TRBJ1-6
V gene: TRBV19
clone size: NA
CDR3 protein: CATSHGTGGSPLHF
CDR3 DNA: TGTGCCACTTCCCACGGGACAGGGGGCTCACCCCTCCACTTT

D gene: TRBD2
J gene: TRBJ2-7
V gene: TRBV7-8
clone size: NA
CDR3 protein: CASSPGTSGRPLLDEQYF
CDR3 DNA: TGTGCCAGCAGCCCAGGGACTAGCGGGAGGCCCCTCCTAGACGAGCAGTACTTC

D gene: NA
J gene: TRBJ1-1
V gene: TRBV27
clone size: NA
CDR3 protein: CASSLLRSEDTEAFF
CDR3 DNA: TGTGCCAGCAGTCTTCTTAGGTCCGAGGACACTGAAGCTTTCTTT

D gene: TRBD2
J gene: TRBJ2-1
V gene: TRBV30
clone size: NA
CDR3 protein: CAWSRGGWDEQFF
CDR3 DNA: TGTGCCTGGAGTCGCGGGGGATGGGATGAGCAGTTCTTC

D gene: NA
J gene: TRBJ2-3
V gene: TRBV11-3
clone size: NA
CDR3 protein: CASSNRESGSTDTQYF
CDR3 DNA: TGTGCCAGCAGCAATCGGGAGAGCGGAAGCACAGATACGCAGTATTTT

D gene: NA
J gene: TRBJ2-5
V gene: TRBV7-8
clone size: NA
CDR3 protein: CASTLAEETQYF
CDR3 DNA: TGTGCCAGCACCTTGGCGGAGGAGACCCAGTACTTC

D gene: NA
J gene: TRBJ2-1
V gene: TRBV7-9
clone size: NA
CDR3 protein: CASSPRSSSYNEQFF
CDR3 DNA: TGTGCCAGCAGCCCCCGGTCTAGCTCCTACAATGAGCAGTTCTTC